The clone carrying this T cell receptor beta chain has just one count. These data are taken from a study of CD8+CD57+ T cells in acquired aplastic anemia. Deletions cut 5 bases from V and 13 bases from J, with 14 bases between. The CDR3 contains 11 residues. Germline-derived CDR1 and CDR2 are SNHLY and FYNNEI. For CDR3 and TCR beta VDJ profiling, genomic DNA was the template used. TCRdb passed the reads through MiXCR, listing each CDR3 protein once. The data show tens of thousands of distinct CDR3 sequences, more than 75% seen once. The V call is TRBV2, the J call TRBJ1-2; D call uncertain. The source material was sorted CD4+, CD8+, or CD8+CD57+ T cells (not recorded which) from PBMCs. This TCR came from a human donor in good health, serving as a control. The CDR3 DNA reads TGTGCCAGCAGTCTGGACTCCTCCAGCACCTTC. Encoded protein: CASSLDSSSTF.